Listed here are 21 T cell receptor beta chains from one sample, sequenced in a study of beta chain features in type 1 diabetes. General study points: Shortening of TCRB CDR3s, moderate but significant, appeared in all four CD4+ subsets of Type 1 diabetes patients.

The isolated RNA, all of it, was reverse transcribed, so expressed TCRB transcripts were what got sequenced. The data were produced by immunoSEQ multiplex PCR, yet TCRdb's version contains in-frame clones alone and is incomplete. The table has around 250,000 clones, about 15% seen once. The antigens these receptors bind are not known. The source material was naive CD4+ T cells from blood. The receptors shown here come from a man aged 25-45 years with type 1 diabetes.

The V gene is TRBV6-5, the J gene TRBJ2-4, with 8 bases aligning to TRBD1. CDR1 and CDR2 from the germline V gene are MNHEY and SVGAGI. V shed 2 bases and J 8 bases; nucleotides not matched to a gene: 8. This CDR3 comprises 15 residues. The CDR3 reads CASSYGAGGADIQYF. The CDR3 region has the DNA TGTGCCAGCAGTTACGGGGCAGGGGGCGCGGACATTCAGTACTTC.

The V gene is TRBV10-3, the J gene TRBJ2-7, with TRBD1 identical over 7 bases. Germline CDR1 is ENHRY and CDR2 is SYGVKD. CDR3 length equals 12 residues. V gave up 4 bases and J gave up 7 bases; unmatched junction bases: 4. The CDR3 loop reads CAISAQGEEQYF. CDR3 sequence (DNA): TGTGCCATCAGTGCTCAGGGGGAAGAGCAGTACTTC.

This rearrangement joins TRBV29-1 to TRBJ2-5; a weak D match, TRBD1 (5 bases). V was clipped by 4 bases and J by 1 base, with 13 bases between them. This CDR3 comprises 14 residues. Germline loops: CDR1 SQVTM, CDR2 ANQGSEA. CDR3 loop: CSVVAGMPQETQYF. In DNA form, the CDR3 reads TGCAGCGTTGTGGCAGGGATGCCCCAAGAGACCCAGTACTTC.

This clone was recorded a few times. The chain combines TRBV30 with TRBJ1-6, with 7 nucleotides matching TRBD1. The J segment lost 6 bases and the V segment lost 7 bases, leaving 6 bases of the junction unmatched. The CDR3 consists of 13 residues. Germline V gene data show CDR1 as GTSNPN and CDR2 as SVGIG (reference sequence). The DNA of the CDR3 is TGTGCCTCGCTGGGACAGTTTAATTCACCCCTCCACTTT. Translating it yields CASLGQFNSPLHF.

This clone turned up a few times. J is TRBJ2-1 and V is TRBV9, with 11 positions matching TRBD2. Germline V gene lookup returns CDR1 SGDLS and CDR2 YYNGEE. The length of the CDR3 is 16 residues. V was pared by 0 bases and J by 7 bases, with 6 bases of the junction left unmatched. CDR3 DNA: TGTGCCAGCAGCGTAGGGGGGACTAGCGGTACTAATGAGCAGTTCTTC. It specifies CASSVGGTSGTNEQFF.

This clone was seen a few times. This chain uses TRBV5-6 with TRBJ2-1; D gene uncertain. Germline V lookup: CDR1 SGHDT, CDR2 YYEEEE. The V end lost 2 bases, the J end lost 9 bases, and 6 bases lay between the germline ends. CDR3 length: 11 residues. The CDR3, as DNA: TGTGCCAGCAGCTTAGAGGTTGAGCAGTTCTTC. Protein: CASSLEVEQFF.

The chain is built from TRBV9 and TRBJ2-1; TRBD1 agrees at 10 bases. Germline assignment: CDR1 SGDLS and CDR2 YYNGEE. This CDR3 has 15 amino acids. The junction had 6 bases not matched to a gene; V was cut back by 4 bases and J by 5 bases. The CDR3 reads CASSLGTGDHNEQFF. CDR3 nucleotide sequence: TGTGCCAGCAGCCTCGGGACAGGGGACCACAATGAGCAGTTCTTC. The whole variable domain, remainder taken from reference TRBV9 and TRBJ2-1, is DSGVTQTPKHLITATGQRVTLRCSPRSGDLSVYWYQQSLDQGLQFLIQYYNGEERAKGNILERFSAQQFPDLHSELNLSSLELGDSALYFCASSLGTGDHNEQFFGPGTRLTVL.

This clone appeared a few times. CDR3: CASSQQGVNGELFF. Written as DNA, the CDR3 is TGTGCCAGCAGTCAACAGGGGGTGAACGGGGAGCTGTTTTTT. V usage is TRBV6-6 and J usage is TRBJ2-2; 8 positions agree with TRBD1. CDR1 MNHNY and CDR2 SVGAGI come from the germline V gene (reference sequence). CDR3 size: 14 residues. Trimming at V came to 5 bases and at J to 7 bases, leaving 6 bases not matched to a gene.

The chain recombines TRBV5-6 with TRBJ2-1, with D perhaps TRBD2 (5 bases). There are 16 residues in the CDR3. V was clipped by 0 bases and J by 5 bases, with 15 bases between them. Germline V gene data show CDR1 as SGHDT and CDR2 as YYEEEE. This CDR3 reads CASSLARGRINNEQFF. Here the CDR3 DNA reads TGTGCCAGCAGCTTGGCTCGGGGAAGGATCAACAATGAGCAGTTCTTC.

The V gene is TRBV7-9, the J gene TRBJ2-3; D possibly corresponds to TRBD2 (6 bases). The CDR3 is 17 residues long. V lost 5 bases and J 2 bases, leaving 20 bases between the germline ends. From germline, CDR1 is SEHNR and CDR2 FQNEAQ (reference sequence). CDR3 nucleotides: TGTGCCAGCAGCAGACCACTGAGGGAGGCACTCACAGATACGCAGTATTTT. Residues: CASSRPLREALTDTQYF.

CDR3 coding DNA: TGTGCCAGTAGTAAACAGGGGAATTCACCCCTCCACTTT. Protein sequence: CASSKQGNSPLHF. The chain carries TRBV19 and TRBJ1-6, with TRBD1 matching 7 bases. Germline CDR1 reads LNHDA; CDR2 reads SQIVND (reference sequence). J lost 7 bases, V lost 4 bases, and 1 base had no gene match. This CDR3 spans 13 amino acids. The whole variable domain, filled in from reference TRBV19 and TRBJ1-6, reads DGGITQSPKYLFRKEGQNVTLSCEQNLNHDAMYWYRQDPGQGLRLIYYSQIVNDFQKGDIAEGYSVSREKKESFPLTVTSAQKNPTAFYLCASSKQGNSPLHFGNGTRLTVT.

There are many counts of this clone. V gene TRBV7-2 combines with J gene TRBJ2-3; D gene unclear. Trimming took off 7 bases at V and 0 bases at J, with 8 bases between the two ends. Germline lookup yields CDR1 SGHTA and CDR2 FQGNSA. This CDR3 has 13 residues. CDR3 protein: CASTAASTDTQYF. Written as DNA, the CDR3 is TGTGCCAGCACGGCGGCTAGCACAGATACGCAGTATTTT.

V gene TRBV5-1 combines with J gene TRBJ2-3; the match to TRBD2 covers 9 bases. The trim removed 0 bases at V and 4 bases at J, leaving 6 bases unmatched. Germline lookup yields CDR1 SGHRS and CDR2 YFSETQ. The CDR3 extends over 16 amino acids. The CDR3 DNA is TGCGCCAGCAGCTTGGTTGGCGGGAGGGCCCCAGATACGCAGTATTTT. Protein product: CASSLVGGRAPDTQYF.

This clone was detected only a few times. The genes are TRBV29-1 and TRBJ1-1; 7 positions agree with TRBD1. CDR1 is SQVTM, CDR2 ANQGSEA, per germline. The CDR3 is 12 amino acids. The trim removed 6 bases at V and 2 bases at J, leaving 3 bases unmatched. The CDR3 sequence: CSVHRGNTEAFF. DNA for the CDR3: TGCAGCGTCCACAGGGGAAACACTGAAGCTTTCTTT.

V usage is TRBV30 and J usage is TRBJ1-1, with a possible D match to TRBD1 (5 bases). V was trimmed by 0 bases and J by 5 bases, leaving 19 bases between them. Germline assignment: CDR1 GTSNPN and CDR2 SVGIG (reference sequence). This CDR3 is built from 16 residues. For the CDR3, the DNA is TGTGCCTGGAGTGTACAGTACGGCGGGGGATTGACTGAAGCTTTCTTT. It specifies CAWSVQYGGGLTEAFF.

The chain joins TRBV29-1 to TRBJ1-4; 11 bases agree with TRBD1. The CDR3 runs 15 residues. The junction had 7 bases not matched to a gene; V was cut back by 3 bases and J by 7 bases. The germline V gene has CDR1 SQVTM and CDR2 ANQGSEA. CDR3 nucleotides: TGCAGCGTTGACCGTGGACAGGGGGCGACTGAAAAACTGTTTTTT. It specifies CSVDRGQGATEKLFF.

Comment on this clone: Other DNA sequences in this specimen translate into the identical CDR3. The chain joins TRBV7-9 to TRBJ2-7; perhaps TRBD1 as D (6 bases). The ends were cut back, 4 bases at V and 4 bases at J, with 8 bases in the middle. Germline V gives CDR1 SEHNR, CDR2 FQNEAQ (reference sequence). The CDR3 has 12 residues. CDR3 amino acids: CASSSQGYEQYF. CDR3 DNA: TGTGCCAGCAGCTCCCAGGGGTACGAGCAGTACTTC.

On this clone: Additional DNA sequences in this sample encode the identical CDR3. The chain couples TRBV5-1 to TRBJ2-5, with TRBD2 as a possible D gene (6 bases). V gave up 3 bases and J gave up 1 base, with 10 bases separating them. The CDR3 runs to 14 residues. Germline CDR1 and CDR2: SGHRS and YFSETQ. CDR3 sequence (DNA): TGCGCCAGCAGCTCTGGGGGGTTCCAAGAGACCCAGTACTTC. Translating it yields CASSSGGFQETQYF.

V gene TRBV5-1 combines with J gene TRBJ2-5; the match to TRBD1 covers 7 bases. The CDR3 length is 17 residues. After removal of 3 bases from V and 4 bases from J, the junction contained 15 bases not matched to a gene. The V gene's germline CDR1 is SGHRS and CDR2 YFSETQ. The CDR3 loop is CASSSRTGLAGGETQYF. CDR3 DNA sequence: TGCGCCAGCAGCTCCCGGACAGGTTTAGCCGGAGGAGAGACCCAGTACTTC.

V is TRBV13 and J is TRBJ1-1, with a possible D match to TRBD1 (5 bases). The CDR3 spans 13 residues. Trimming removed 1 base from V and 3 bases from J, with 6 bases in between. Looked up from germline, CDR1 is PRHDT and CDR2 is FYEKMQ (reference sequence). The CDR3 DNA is TGTGCCAGCAGCTTAGCGGGGGACACTGAAGCTTTCTTT. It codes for CASSLAGDTEAFF. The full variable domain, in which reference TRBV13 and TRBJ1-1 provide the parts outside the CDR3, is AAGVIQSPRHLIKEKRETATLKCYPIPRHDTVYWYQQGPGQDPQFLISFYEKMQSDKGSIPDRFSAQQFSDYHSELNMSSLELGDSALYFCASSLAGDTEAFFGQGTRLTVV.

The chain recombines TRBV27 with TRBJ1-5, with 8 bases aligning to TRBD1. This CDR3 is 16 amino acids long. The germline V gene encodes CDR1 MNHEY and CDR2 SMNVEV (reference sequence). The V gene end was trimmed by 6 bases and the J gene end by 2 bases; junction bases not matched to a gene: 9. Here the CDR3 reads CASSIAGGGGNQPQHF. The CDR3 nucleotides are TGTGCCAGCAGCATCGCAGGGGGCGGAGGCAATCAGCCCCAGCATTTT.